Below, 9 T cell receptor beta chains from the same sample are listed, as sequenced in a study of cytomegalovirus exposure and HLA in healthy donors. The PCR had 60 Vbeta and 13 Jbeta primers. TCRdb's table, derived via immunoSEQ multiplex PCR, lists solely in-frame clones and lacks some. The sample gives under 200,000 clones, 75% to 80% of which show up once; over 12% is in the top ten. The sequencing input was PBMCs. The receptors originated from a man between 45 and 60 years old in good health and CMV-seropositive.

The CDR3 spells CASSPGTYNEQFF. The DNA of the CDR3 is TGTGCCAGCAGCCCGGGGACCTACAATGAGCAGTTCTTC. The genes are TRBV5-4 and TRBJ2-1; TRBD2 might be the D (5 bases). The V end lost 4 bases, the J end lost 2 bases, and 7 bases lay between the germline ends. This CDR3 is 13 amino acids long. CDR1 and CDR2 from the germline V gene are SGHNT and YYREEE (reference sequence).

CDR3 region: CASSFGGTDTQYF. In DNA, the CDR3 is TGTGCCAGCAGCTTCGGGGGCACAGATACGCAGTATTTT. The rearrangement joins TRBV13 to TRBJ2-3; tentatively, D is TRBD2 (5 bases). CDR1 is PRHDT, CDR2 FYEKMQ, per germline (reference sequence). The CDR3 length is 13 residues. V lost 3 bases to trimming and J lost 1 base, with 5 bases between them.

J is TRBJ1-6 and V is TRBV4-3; no firm D call. The CDR3 loop spans 18 amino acids. The V gene lost 0 bases and the J gene lost 3 bases, with 15 bases spanning the gap. Germline loops: CDR1 LGHNA, CDR2 YSLEER. The CDR3 region has the DNA TGCGCCAGCAGCCAAGATCTAAACTGGGCCAGCTATAATTCACCCCTCCACTTT. Its translation is CASSQDLNWASYNSPLHF.

V and J are TRBV14 and TRBJ2-5; possible D gene TRBD1, 5 bases. V was clipped by 5 bases and J by 1 base, with 17 bases between them. The CDR3 totals 16 residues. The germline gives CDR1 SGHDN, CDR2 FVKESK. The CDR3 is CASSSPTRQSQETQYF. In nucleotides, the CDR3 is TGTGCCAGCAGCTCCCCCACCCGACAGTCCCAAGAGACCCAGTACTTC.

The J gene is TRBJ1-2, the V gene TRBV9; D gene uncertain. Germline loops: CDR1 SGDLS, CDR2 YYNGEE. The V and J ends lost 4 bases and 3 bases respectively, with 13 bases between them. The CDR3 is 14 amino acids. The DNA of the CDR3 is TGTGCCAGCAGCCCGGCAACTAACGACTATGGCTACACCTTC. It is translated as CASSPATNDYGYTF.

This chain uses TRBV6-6 with TRBJ1-4, with D hard to call. The CDR3 is 13 residues long. The germline V gene has CDR1 MNHNY and CDR2 SVGAGI (reference sequence). V dropped 6 bases and J dropped 8 bases, with 13 bases sitting between them. The CDR3 loop reads CASSRFGDEKLFF. The CDR3 bases are TGTGCCAGCAGCCGCTTCGGAGACGAAAAACTGTTTTTT.

V is TRBV6-7 and J is TRBJ2-3; 11 bases line up with TRBD2. TRBV6-7 is sorted into the ORF group, with uncertain function. The V and J ends lost 0 bases and 0 bases, in that order; junction bases with no gene match: 11. The length of the CDR3 is 20 residues. The CDR3 region is CASSYSKRLAGGPSTDTQYF. CDR3 nucleotide sequence: TGTGCCAGCAGTTACTCAAAGCGGCTAGCGGGGGGTCCTAGCACAGATACGCAGTATTTT.

This chain uses TRBV7-9 with TRBJ1-1; 7 positions agree with TRBD1. The CDR3 is made up of 15 amino acids. V gave up 5 bases and J gave up 0 bases; unmatched junction bases: 6. Germline V lookup: CDR1 SEHNR, CDR2 FQNEAQ (reference sequence). The CDR3 nucleotides are TGTGCCAGCAGCCGTCAGGGGGGACTGAACACTGAAGCTTTCTTT. This gives the protein CASSRQGGLNTEAFF.

The chain links TRBV6-1 to TRBJ2-1; 7 bases match TRBD2. Per the germline V gene, CDR1 is MNHNS and CDR2 is SASEGT. The CDR3 loop spans 15 amino acids. V gave up 6 bases and J gave up 3 bases; unmatched junction bases: 8. The CDR3, as DNA: TGTGCCAGCAGACGGACTAGGGAGGGCTACAATGAGCAGTTCTTC. Translated: CASRRTREGYNEQFF.